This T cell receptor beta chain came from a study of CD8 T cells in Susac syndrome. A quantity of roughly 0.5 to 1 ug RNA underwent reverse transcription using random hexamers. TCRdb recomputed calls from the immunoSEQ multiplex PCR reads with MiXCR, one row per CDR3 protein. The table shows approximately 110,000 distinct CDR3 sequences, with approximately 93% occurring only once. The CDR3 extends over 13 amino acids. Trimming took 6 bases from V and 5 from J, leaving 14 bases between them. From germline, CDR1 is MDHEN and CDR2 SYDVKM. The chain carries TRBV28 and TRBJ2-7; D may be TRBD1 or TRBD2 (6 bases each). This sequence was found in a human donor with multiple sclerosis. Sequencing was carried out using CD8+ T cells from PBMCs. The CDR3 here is CASRGHGGNEQYF. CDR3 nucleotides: TGTGCCAGCAGAGGTCACGGGGGCAACGAGCAGTACTTC.